Listed here is a single T cell receptor (beta chain). Its antigen is not known. This sample stems from a study of T cell repertoires in cytomegalovirus infection. Regarding the study as a whole: The study identified carriers of CMV plus the relevant HLA from cumulative public TCR beta family frequency. HLA-C-restricted, CMV-specific TCR beta clonotypes were dominant ex vivo.

With V trimmed by 4 bases and J by 5 bases, 16 bases remained unmatched. Germline assignment: CDR1 KGHDR and CDR2 SFDVKD. The CDR3 has 18 amino acids. TCRdb analysed the reads with MiXCR anew, one entry per CDR3 protein. Here the sample spans 370,000 or so distinct CDR3 sequences, roughly 34% being singletons. This clonotype was sampled from a human donor in good health (CMV status not recorded). Some clones in this sample may be carry-over from other donors' samples. The sample in question was cultured PBMCs, obtained from culture after CMV antigen stimulation. This rearrangement joins TRBV24-1 to TRBJ2-5, with 9 bases fitting TRBD2. The CDR3: CATSDRAAREGLGETQYF. CDR3 DNA: TGTGCCACCAGTGACCGTGCGGCGCGGGAGGGCCTCGGGGAGACCCAGTACTTC.